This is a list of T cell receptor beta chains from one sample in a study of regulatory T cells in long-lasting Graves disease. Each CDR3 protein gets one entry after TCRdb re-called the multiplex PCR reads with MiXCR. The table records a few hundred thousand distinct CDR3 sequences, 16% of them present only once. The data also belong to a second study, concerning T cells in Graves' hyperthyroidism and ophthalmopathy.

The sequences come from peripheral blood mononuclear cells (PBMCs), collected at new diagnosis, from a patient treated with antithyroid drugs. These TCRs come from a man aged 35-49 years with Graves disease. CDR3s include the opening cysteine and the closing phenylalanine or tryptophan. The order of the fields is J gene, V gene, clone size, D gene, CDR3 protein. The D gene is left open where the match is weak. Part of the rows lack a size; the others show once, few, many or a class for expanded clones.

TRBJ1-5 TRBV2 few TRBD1 CASSEQGAMDVPQHF
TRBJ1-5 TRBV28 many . CASSPNDRASNQPQHF
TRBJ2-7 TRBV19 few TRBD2 CATKNGGGDYEQYF
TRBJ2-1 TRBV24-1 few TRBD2 CATSDVWTSGGRQFF
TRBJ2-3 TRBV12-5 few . CASGFPEGPYF
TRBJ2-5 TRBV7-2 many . CASSLGGAEWIETQYF
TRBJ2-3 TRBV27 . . CASSLLGNTDTQYF
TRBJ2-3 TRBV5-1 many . CASSLVSKVTDTQYF
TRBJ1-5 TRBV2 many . CASSPGGERPQHF
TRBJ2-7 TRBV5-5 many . CASSFWTSSYEQYF
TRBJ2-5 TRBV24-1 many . CAASFPGTSLRGSGETQYF
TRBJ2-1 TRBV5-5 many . CASSLNPYNEQFF
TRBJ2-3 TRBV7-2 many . CASSLDSGGLATQYF
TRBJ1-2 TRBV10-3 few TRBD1 CAIEDRMYGYTF
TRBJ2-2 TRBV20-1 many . CSAAGALNTGELFF
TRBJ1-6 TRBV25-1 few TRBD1 CASSDLRTGDNSPLHF
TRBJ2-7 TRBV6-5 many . CASSYTMTRSSYEQYF
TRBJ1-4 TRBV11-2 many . CASSLVDEKLFF
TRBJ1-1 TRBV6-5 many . CASSYSNEAFF
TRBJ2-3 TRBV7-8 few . CASSLGVSATTDTQYF
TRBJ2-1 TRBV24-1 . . CATSDFEGNEQFF
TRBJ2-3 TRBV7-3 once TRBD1 CASSPAGTAGTDTQYF
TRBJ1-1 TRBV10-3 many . CAISEEVGLGTEAFF
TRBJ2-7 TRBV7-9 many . CASSPSGTRYEQYF
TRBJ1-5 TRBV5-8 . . CASRPELGNQPQHF
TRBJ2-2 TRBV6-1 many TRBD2 CASLGLAGFTGELFF
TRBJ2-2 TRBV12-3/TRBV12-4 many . CASSLVLIWGGTDTGELFF
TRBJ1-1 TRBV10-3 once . CAITPQGGGLTEAFF
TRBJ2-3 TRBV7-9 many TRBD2 CASSSGLAATDTQYF
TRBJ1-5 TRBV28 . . CASSLGNNQPQHF
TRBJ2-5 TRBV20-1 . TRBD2 CSASASGGETQYF
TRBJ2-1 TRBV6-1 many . CASSEYSTGSYNEQFF
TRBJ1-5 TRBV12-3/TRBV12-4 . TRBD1 CASRQTGAEQPQHF
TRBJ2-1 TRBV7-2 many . CASSTSGLEQFF
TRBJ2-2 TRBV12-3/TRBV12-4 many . CASRGWGPNTGELFF
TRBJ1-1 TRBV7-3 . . CACSLQGGTEAFF
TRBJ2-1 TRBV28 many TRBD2 CASSLRGGGFVGQFF
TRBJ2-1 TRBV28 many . CASTGALSYNEQFF
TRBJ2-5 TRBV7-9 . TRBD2 CASSLTPGLAGQETQYF
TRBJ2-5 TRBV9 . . CASSVEFGGTVYF
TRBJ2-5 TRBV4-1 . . CASSQSRGAGQETQYF
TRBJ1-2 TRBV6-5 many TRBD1 CASSSRQGYGYTF
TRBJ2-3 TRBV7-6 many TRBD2 CASSLEASGPTDTQYF
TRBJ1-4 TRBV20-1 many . CSARDPAELGNEKLFF
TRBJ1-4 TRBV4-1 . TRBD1 CASSQVGGSTATNEKLFF
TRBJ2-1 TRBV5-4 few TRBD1 CASSLGGHGTGLNEQFF
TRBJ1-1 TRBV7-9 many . CASSPRGGLNTEAFF
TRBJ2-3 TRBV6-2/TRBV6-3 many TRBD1 CASSSGQGRITDTQYF
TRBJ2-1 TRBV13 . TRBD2 CASSSPLTSGNNEQFF
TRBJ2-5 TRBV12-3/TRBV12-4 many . CASSPRPPVETQYF
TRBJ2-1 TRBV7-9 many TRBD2 CASSPKASGGAREQFF
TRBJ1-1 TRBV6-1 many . CASSLEGGAFF
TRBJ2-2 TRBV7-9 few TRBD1 CASSSWTGEVFTGELFF
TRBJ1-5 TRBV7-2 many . CASSLRGWGNQPQHF
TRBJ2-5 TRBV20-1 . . CSASPFGQETQYF
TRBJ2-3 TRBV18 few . CASSPGGRITDTQYF
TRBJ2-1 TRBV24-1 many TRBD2 CATSDFLGIGTSTEQFF
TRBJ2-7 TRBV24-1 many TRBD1 CATSDFRTGGSPYEQYF
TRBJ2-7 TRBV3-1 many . CASSQDNAAAYEQYF